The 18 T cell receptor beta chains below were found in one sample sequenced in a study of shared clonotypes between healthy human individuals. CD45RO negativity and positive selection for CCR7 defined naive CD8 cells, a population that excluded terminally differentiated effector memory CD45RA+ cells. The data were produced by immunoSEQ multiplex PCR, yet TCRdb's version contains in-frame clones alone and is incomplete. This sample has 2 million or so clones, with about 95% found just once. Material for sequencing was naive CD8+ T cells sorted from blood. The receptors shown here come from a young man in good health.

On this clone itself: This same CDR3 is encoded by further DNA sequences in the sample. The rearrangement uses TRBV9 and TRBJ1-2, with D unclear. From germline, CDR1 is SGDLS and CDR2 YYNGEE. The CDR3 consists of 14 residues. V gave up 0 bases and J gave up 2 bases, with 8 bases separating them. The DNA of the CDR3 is TGTGCCAGCAGCGTAGCTGGGGAGAACTATGGCTACACCTTC. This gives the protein CASSVAGENYGYTF.

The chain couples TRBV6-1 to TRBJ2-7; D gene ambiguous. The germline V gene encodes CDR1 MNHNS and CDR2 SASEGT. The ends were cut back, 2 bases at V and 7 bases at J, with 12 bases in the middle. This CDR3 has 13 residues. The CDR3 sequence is CASSEWKGFEQYF. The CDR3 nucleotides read TGTGCCAGCAGTGAATGGAAAGGGTTTGAGCAGTACTTC.

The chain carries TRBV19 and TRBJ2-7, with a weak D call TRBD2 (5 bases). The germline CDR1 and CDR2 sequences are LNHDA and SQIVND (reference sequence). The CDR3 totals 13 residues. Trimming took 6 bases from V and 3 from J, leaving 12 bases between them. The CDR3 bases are TGTGCCAGTAGCGGGAATTACCTCTACGAGCAGTACTTC. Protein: CASSGNYLYEQYF. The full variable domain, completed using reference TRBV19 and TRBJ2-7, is DGGITQSPKYLFRKEGQNVTLSCEQNLNHDAMYWYRQDPGQGLRLIYYSQIVNDFQKGDIAEGYSVSREKKESFPLTVTSAQKNPTAFYLCASSGNYLYEQYFGPGTRLTVT.

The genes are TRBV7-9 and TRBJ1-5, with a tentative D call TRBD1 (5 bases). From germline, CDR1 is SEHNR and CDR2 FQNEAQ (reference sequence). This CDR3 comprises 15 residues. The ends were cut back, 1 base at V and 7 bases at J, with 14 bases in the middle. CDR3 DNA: TGTGCCAGCAGCTTAGTCGGGGGACCCGGGCAGCCCCAGCATTTT. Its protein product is CASSLVGGPGQPQHF.

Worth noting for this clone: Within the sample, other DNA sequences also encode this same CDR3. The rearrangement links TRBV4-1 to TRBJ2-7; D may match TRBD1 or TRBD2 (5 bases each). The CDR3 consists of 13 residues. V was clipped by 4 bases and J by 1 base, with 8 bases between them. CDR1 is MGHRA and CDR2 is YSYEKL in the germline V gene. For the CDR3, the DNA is TGCGCCAGCAGCCCCGAGGGGTCCTACGAGCAGTACTTC. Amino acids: CASSPEGSYEQYF.

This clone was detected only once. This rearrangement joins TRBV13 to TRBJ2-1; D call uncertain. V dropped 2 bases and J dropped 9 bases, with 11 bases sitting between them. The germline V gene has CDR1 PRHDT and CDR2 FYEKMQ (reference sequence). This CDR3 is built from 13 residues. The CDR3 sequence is CASSLTRAPEQFF. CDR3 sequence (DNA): TGTGCCAGCAGCTTAACACGGGCCCCTGAGCAGTTCTTC.

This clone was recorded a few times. CDR3 nucleotide sequence: TGTGCCAGCAGCGTAGCTGGGGAAAAGGGTCAGCCCCAGCATTTT. This translates into CASSVAGEKGQPQHF. The chain couples TRBV9 to TRBJ1-5; D remains ambiguous. The CDR3 has 15 amino acids. Germline V lookup: CDR1 SGDLS, CDR2 YYNGEE. With 0 bases removed from V and 6 bases from J, the gap between germline ends came to 13 bases.

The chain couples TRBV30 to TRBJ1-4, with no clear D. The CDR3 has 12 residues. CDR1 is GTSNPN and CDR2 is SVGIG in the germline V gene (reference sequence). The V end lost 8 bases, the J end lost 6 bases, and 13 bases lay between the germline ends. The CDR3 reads CAPPRQDEKLFF. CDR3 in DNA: TGTGCCCCCCCCCGCCAAGATGAAAAACTGTTTTTT.

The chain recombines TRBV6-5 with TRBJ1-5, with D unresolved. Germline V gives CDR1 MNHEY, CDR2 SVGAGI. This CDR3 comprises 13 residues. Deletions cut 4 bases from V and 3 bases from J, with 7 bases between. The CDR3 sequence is CASSSDYNQPQHF. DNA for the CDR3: TGTGCCAGCAGTTCAGATTACAATCAGCCCCAGCATTTT.

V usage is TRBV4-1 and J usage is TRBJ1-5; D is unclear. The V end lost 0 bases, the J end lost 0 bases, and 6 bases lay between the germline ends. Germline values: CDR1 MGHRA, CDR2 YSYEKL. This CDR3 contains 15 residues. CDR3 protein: CASSQDWTSNQPQHF. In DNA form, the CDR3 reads TGCGCCAGCAGCCAAGATTGGACTAGCAATCAGCCCCAGCATTTT.

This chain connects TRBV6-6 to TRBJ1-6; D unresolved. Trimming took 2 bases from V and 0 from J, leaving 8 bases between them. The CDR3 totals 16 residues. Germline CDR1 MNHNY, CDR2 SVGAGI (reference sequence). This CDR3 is CASSYQPGSYNSPLHF. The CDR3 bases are TGTGCCAGCAGTTACCAGCCGGGCTCCTATAATTCACCCCTCCACTTT.

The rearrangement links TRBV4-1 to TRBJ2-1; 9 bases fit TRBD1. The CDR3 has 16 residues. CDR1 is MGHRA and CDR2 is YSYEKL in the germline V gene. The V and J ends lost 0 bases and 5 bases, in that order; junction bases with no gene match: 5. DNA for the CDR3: TGCGCCAGCAGCCAAGATGGGGGACAGGGTCACAATGAGCAGTTCTTC. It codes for CASSQDGGQGHNEQFF.

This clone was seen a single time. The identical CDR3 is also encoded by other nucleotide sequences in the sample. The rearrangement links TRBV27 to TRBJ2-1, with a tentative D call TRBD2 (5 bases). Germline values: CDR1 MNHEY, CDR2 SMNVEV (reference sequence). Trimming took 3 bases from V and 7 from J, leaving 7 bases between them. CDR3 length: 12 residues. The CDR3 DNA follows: TGTGCCAGCAGTTTTCCGGGAAATGAGCAGTTCTTC. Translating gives CASSFPGNEQFF.

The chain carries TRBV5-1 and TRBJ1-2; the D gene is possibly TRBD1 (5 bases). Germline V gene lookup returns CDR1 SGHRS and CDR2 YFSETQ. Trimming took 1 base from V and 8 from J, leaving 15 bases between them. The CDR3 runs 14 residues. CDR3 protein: CASSLRTIQDGYTF. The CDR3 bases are TGCGCCAGCAGCTTGAGGACAATTCAGGACGGCTACACCTTC. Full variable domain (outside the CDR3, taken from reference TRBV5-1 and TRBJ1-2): KAGVTQTPRYLIKTRGQQVTLSCSPISGHRSVSWYQQTPGQGLQFLFEYFSETQRNKGNFPGRFSGRQFSNSRSEMNVSTLELGDSALYLCASSLRTIQDGYTFGSGTRLTVV.

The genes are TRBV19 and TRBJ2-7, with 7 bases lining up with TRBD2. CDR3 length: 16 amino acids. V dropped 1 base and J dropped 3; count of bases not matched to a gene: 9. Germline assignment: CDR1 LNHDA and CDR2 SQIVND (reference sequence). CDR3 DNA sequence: TGTGCCAGTAGTATAGTAACGGGAGGTGTGGTCTACGAGCAGTACTTC. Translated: CASSIVTGGVVYEQYF.

CDR3 in DNA: TGTGCCAGCAGTTTCGGGATAACTAGCGGGGGGGCCTACGAGCAGTACTTC. Amino acids: CASSFGITSGGAYEQYF. The chain joins TRBV28 to TRBJ2-7; 13 positions agree with TRBD2. The CDR3 has 17 residues. CDR1 is MDHEN, CDR2 SYDVKM, per germline. The V and J ends lost 3 bases and 2 bases, in that order; junction bases with no gene match: 7.

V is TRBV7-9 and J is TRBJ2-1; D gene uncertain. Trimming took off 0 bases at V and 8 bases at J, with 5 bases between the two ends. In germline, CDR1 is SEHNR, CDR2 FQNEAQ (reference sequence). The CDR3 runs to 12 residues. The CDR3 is CASSLAAYEQFF. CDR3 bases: TGTGCCAGCAGCTTAGCGGCATATGAGCAGTTCTTC.

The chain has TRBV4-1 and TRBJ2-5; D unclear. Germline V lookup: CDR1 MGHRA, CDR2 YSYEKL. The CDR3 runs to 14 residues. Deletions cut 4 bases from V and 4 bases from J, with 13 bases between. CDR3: CASSPRQVGETQYF. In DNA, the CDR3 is TGCGCCAGCAGCCCGAGGCAAGTGGGAGAGACCCAGTACTTC.